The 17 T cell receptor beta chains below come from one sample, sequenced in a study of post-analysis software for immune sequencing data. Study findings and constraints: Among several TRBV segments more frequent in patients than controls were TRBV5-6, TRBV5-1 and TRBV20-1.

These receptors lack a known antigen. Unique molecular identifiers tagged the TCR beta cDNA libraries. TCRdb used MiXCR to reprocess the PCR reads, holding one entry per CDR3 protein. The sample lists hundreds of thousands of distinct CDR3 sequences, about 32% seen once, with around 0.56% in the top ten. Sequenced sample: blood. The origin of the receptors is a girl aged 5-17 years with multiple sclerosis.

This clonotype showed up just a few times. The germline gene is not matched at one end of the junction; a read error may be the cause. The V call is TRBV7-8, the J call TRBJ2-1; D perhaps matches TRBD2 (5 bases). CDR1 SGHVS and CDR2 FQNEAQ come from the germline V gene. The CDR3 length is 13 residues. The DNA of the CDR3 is TGTGTCAGCAGCCCCCTTGGAGGCGATGAGCAGTTCTTC. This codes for CVSSPLGGDEQFF.

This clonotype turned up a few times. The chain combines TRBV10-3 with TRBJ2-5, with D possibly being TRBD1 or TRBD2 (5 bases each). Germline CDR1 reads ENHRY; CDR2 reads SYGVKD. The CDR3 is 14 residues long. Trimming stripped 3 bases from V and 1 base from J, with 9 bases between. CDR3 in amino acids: CAISDGTVQETQYF. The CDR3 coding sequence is TGTGCCATCAGTGACGGGACGGTCCAAGAGACCCAGTACTTC.

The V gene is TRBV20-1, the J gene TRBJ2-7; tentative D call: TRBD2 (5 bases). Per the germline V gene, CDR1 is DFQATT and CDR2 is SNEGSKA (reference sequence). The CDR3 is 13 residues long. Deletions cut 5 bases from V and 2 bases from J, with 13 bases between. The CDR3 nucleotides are TGCAGTGCTCTGGACGCTAGCACCTACGAGCAGTACTTC. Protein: CSALDASTYEQYF.

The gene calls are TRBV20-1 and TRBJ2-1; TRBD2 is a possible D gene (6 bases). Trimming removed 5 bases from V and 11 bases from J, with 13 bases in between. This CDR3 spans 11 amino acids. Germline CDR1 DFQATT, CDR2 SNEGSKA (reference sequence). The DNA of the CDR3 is TGCAGTGCTCGGGGGTGGGATAAGCAGTTCTTC. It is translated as CSARGWDKQFF.

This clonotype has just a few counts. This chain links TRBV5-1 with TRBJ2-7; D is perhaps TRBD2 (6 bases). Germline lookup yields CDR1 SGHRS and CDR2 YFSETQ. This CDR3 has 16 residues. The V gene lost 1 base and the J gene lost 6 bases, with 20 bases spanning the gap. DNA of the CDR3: TGCGCCAGCAGCTTGTCCCTACTTGCGGGGAGGCGCGAGCAGTACTTC. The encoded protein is CASSLSLLAGRREQYF. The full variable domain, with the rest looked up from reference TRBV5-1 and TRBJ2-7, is KAGVTQTPRYLIKTRGQQVTLSCSPISGHRSVSWYQQTPGQGLQFLFEYFSETQRNKGNFPGRFSGRQFSNSRSEMNVSTLELGDSALYLCASSLSLLAGRREQYFGPGTRLTVT.

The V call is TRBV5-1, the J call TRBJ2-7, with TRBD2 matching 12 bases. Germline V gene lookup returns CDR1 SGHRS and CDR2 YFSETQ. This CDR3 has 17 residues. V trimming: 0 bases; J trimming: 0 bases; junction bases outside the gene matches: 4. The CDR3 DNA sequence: TGCGCCAGCAGCTTGGACCGGACTAGCGGGGTCTCCTACGAGCAGTACTTC. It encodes CASSLDRTSGVSYEQYF.

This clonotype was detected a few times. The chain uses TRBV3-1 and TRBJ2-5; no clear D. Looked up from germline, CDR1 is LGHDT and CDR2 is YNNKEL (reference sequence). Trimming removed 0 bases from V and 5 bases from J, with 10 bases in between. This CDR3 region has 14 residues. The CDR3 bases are TGTGCCAGCAGCCAAGACAGCTCTCGGGAGACCCAGTACTTC. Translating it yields CASSQDSSRETQYF.

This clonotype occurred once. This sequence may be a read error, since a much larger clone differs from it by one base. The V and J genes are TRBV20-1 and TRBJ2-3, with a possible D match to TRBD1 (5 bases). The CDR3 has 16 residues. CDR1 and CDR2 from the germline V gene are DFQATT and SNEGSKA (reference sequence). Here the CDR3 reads CSASLLGVLDTDTRYF. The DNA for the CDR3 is TGCAGTGCTAGTCTTCTAGGTGTTCTGGACACAGATACGCGGTATTTT.

The CDR3: CASSLVAPTAAGSQPQHF. DNA for the CDR3: TGTGCCAGCAGCTTAGTGGCCCCTACCGCTGCAGGGAGTCAGCCCCAGCATTTT. The gene calls are TRBV7-9 and TRBJ1-5; D perhaps matches TRBD1 (5 bases). CDR1 and CDR2 (germline): SEHNR, FQNEAQ (reference sequence). Deletions cut 1 base from V and 6 bases from J, with 22 bases between. The CDR3 is 18 amino acids.

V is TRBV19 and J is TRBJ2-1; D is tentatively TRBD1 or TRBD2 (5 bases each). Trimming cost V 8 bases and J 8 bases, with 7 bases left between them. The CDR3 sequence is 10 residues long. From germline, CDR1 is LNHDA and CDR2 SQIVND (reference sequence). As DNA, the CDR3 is TGTGCCAGTCAGGGACATGAGCAGTTCTTC. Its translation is CASQGHEQFF.

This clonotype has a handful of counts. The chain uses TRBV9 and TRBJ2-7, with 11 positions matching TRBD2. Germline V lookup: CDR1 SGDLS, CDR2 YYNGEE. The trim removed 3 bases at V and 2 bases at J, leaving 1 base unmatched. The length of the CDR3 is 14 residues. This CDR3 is CASSEGLAAYEQYF. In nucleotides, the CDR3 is TGTGCCAGCAGCGAGGGACTAGCGGCCTACGAGCAGTACTTC.

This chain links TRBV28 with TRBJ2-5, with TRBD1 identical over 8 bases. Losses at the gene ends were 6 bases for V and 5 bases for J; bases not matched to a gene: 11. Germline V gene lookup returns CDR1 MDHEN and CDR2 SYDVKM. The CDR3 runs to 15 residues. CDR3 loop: CASSPSRGQVETQYF. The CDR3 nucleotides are TGTGCCAGCAGCCCCAGTCGGGGACAGGTGGAGACCCAGTACTTC.

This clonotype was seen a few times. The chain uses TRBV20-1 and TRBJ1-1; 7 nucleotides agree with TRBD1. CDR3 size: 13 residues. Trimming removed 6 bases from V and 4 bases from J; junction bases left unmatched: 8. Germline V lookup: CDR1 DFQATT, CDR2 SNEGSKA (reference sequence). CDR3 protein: CSAARDRITEAFF. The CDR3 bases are TGCAGTGCGGCCCGGGACAGAATCACTGAAGCTTTCTTT.

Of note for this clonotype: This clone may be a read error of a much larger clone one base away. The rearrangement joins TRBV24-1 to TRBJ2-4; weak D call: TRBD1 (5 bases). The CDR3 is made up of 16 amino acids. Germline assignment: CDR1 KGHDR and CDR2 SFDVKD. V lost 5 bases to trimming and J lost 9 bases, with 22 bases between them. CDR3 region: CATSVSRAQGVGIQYF. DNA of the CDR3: TGTGCCACCAGTGTCTCCAGGGCCCAAGGGGTTGGCATTCAGTACTTC.

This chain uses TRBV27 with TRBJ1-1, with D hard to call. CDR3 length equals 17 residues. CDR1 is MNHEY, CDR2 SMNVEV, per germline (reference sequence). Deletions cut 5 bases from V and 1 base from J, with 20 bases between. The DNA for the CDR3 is TGTGCCAGCAGTCCACTTCGGGATGGCGGACCGAACACTGAAGCTTTCTTT. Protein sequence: CASSPLRDGGPNTEAFF.

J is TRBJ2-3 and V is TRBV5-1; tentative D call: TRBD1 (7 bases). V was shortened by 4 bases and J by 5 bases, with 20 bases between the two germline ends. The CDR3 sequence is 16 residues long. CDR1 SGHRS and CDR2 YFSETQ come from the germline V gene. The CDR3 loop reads CASSRLLQGRGDTQYF. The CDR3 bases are TGCGCCAGCAGCCGACTCTTACAGGGGCGGGGAGATACGCAGTATTTT. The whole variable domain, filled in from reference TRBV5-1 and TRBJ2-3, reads KAGVTQTPRYLIKTRGQQVTLSCSPISGHRSVSWYQQTPGQGLQFLFEYFSETQRNKGNFPGRFSGRQFSNSRSEMNVSTLELGDSALYLCASSRLLQGRGDTQYFGPGTRLTVL.

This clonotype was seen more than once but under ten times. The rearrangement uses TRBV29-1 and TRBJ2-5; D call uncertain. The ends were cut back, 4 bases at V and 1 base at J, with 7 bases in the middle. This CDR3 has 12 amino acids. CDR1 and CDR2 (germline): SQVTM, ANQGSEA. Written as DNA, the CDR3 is TGCAGCGTTGCTCAGCTCCAAGAGACCCAGTACTTC. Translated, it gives CSVAQLQETQYF. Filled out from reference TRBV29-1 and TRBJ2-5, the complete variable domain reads SAVISQKPSRDICQRGTSLTIQCQVDSQVTMMFWYRQQPGQSLTLIATANQGSEATYESGFVIDKFPISRPNLTFSTLTVSNMSPEDSSIYLCSVAQLQETQYFGPGTRLLVL.